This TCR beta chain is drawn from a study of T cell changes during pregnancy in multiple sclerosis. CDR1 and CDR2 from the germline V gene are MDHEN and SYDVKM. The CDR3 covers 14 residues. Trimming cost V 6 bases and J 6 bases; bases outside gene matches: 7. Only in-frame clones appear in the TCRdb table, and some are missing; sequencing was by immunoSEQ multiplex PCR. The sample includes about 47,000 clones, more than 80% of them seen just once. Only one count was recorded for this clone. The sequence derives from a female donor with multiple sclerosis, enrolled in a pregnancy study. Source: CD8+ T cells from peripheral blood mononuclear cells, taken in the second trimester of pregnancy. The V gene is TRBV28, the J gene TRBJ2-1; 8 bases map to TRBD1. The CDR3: CASSPRTGRNEQFF. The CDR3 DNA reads TGTGCCAGCAGCCCAAGGACAGGGCGCAATGAGCAGTTCTTC.